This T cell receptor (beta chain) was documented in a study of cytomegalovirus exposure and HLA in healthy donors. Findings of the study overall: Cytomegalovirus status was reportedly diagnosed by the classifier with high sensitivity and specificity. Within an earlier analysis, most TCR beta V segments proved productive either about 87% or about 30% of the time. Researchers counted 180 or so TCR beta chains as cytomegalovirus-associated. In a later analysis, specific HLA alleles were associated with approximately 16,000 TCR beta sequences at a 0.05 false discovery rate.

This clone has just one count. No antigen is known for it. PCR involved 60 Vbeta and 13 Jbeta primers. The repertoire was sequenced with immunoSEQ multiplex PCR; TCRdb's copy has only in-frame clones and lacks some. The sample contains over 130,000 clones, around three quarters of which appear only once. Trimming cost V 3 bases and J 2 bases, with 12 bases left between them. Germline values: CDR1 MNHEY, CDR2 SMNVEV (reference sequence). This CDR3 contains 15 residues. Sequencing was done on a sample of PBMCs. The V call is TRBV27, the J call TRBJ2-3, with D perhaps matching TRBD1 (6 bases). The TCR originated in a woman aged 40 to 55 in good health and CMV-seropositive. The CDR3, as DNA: TGTGCCAGCAGTTTTACGGGACATTTCACAGATACGCAGTATTTT. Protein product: CASSFTGHFTDTQYF.